The clone carrying this TCR beta chain came up a few times. What it recognizes is unknown. The CDR3 is made up of 14 amino acids. Germline CDR1 reads SQVTM; CDR2 reads ANQGSEA. V lost 7 bases and J lost 1, with 15 bases in between. The data stem from a study of post-analysis software for immune sequencing data. Study outcomes and limitations: Comparison of patients with controls showed about 5 TRBV segments more frequent in patients, TRBV5-6, TRBV5-1 and TRBV20-1 among them. Normalized Chao1 diversity in multiple sclerosis patients fell significantly below that of controls.

Tagging with unique molecular identifiers was a feature of the TCR beta cDNA libraries. TCRdb re-called the PCR reads with MiXCR, one entry per CDR3 protein. Here the sample spans 450,000 to 650,000 distinct CDR3 sequences, 44% being singletons. This chain uses TRBV29-1 with TRBJ2-3; D gene unclear. The specimen was blood. The TCR originated in a girl aged 10-17 years with multiple sclerosis. CDR3 sequence: CSAPDGDRTDTQYF. The CDR3 DNA sequence: TGCAGCGCGCCCGATGGAGACCGCACAGATACGCAGTATTTT.